The 27 T cell receptor beta chains below all came from one sample that was sequenced in a study of Ad26.COV2.S vaccination and SARS-CoV-2 variants. The table came from immunoSEQ multiplex PCR; TCRdb's copy has only in-frame clones and leaves some out. The sample shows hundreds of thousands of clones, about 90% of them seen only once. Treatment described: about 20 received Ad26.COV2.S at low or high dose, single or two shots; about 5 received placebo; per-sample allocation not given. The study sampled participants on day 63 after the first vaccine or placebo injection. The source material was peripheral blood, sampled in a trial of Ad26.COV2.S vaccine versus placebo. These receptors were obtained from a person aged 18 to 59 who received the Ad26.COV2.S COVID-19 vaccine or a placebo.

The V and J genes are TRBV5-6 and TRBJ1-2, with D possibly matching TRBD1 (5 bases). The length of the CDR3 is 14 residues. V dropped 4 bases and J dropped 6 bases, with 16 bases sitting between them. Germline values: CDR1 SGHDT, CDR2 YYEEEE. The DNA for the CDR3 is TGTGCCAGCAGCAGATTATCAGGGAATCATGGCTACACCTTC. Residues: CASSRLSGNHGYTF.

The V gene is TRBV30, the J gene TRBJ1-1; D unresolved. V lost 5 bases to trimming and J lost 6 bases, with 13 bases between them. The CDR3 sequence is 12 residues long. Germline CDR1 reads GTSNPN; CDR2 reads SVGIG (reference sequence). In nucleotides, the CDR3 is TGTGCCTGGGGTCCGGGAACCCCTGAAGCTTTCTTT. This codes for CAWGPGTPEAFF.

The chain has TRBV10-3 and TRBJ1-2, with a possible D match to TRBD1 (5 bases). The CDR3 consists of 12 residues. V was shortened by 5 bases and J by 8 bases, with 12 bases between the two germline ends. The germline V gene encodes CDR1 ENHRY and CDR2 SYGVKD. Written as DNA, the CDR3 is TGTGCCATCAGTCGACAGTCGAAGGGCTACACCTTC. As protein: CAISRQSKGYTF.

The chain recombines TRBV18 with TRBJ2-7; D is uncertain. The germline V and J ends were trimmed by 4 bases and 2 bases, with 12 bases remaining between them. CDR1 KGHSH and CDR2 LQKENI come from the germline V gene. This CDR3 spans 14 amino acids. CDR3: CASSRGATPYEQYF. CDR3 bases: TGTGCCAGCTCACGCGGTGCCACCCCCTACGAGCAGTACTTC.

The J gene is TRBJ1-1, the V gene TRBV19, with TRBD1 as a possible D gene (5 bases). Per the germline V gene, CDR1 is LNHDA and CDR2 is SQIVND (reference sequence). CDR3 length equals 13 residues. Trimming cost V 5 bases and J 4 bases, with 11 bases left between them. The CDR3 sequence: CASSRTGLTEAFF. The CDR3 DNA reads TGTGCCAGTAGTCGAACAGGCCTCACTGAAGCTTTCTTT.

The V gene is TRBV28, the J gene TRBJ1-5; D not certain. V was pared by 2 bases and J by 4 bases, with 6 bases between. The germline CDR1 and CDR2 sequences are MDHEN and SYDVKM. This CDR3 spans 13 amino acids. CDR3 region: CASSLPNNQPQHF. The CDR3, as DNA: TGTGCCAGCAGTTTACCCAATAATCAGCCCCAGCATTTT.

The chain carries TRBV10-3 and TRBJ1-2; D is perhaps TRBD1 (6 bases). V was cut by 5 bases and J by 4 bases, with 14 bases left in between. From germline, CDR1 is ENHRY and CDR2 SYGVKD. CDR3 length equals 14 residues. The CDR3 DNA reads as TGTGCCATCAGTCGGACAGAGAAAACCTATGGCTACACCTTC. Amino acids: CAISRTEKTYGYTF.

Here the CDR3 reads CATRQGENYGYTF. CDR3 coding DNA: TGTGCCACCAGACAGGGGGAAAACTATGGCTACACCTTC. This chain joins TRBV24-1 and TRBJ1-2; 8 bases line up with TRBD1. Germline values: CDR1 KGHDR, CDR2 SFDVKD. V dropped 7 bases and J dropped 2; count of bases not matched to a gene: 2. This CDR3 spans 13 amino acids.

The V and J genes are TRBV7-9 and TRBJ2-1, with TRBD2 matching 7 bases. Trimming took 8 bases from V and 4 from J; bases not matched to a gene: 14. Per germline, CDR1 SEHNR and CDR2 FQNEAQ (reference sequence). The CDR3 is 16 amino acids. CDR3 protein: CASGPWRGGGYNEQFF. The CDR3 DNA is TGTGCCAGCGGACCCTGGAGGGGCGGGGGATACAATGAGCAGTTCTTC.

This clone was picked up a small number of times. The gene calls are TRBV5-1 and TRBJ2-7; 8 bases match TRBD2. With 3 bases clipped from V and 5 bases from J, the junction kept 7 bases outside the gene matches. In germline, CDR1 is SGHRS, CDR2 YFSETQ. The CDR3 consists of 14 residues. CDR3 residues: CASSSTTSEDEQYF. CDR3 in DNA: TGCGCCAGCAGCTCGACGACTAGCGAGGACGAGCAGTACTTC.

The chain employs TRBV7-2 and TRBJ1-6; D unclear. From germline, CDR1 is SGHTA and CDR2 FQGNSA. The length of the CDR3 is 14 residues. V was trimmed by 2 bases and J by 5 bases, leaving 7 bases between them. The CDR3 region is CASSLRGDNSPLHF. CDR3 bases: TGTGCCAGCAGCTTACGGGGAGATAATTCACCCCTCCACTTT.

This clone has a handful of counts. V usage is TRBV10-3 and J usage is TRBJ1-5, with a weak D call TRBD1 (6 bases). Germline values: CDR1 ENHRY, CDR2 SYGVKD. V lost 6 bases and J 7 bases, leaving 16 bases between the germline ends. This CDR3 has 14 residues. The CDR3 reads CAISASDSIQPQHF. CDR3 DNA sequence: TGTGCCATCAGCGCATCGGACAGCATACAGCCCCAGCATTTT.

The CDR3 sequence is CSASLISYEQYF. CDR3 nucleotides: TGCAGTGCTAGTCTCATCTCCTACGAGCAGTACTTC. V and J are TRBV20-1 and TRBJ2-7, with D unresolved. CDR3 size: 12 residues. In germline, CDR1 is DFQATT, CDR2 SNEGSKA (reference sequence). V was clipped by 3 bases and J by 0 bases, with 6 bases between them.

The V call is TRBV19, the J call TRBJ1-6, with no clear D. Germline loops: CDR1 LNHDA, CDR2 SQIVND (reference sequence). This CDR3 spans 13 amino acids. V was clipped by 6 bases and J by 10 bases, with 13 bases between them. The CDR3 nucleotides are TGTGCCAGTAGACGTGACAACGGCTCACCCCTCCACTTT. The encoded protein is CASRRDNGSPLHF.

V and J are TRBV5-5 and TRBJ2-3; 7 bases line up with TRBD1. V shed 0 bases, J shed 3 bases, and the junction held 7 bases outside the gene matches. The CDR3 extends over 16 amino acids. The germline V gene encodes CDR1 SGHKS and CDR2 YYEKEE (reference sequence). CDR3 coding DNA: TGTGCCAGCAGCTTGGGGATAGGGGGCGCAACAGATACGCAGTATTTT. This encodes CASSLGIGGATDTQYF.

The V gene is TRBV14, the J gene TRBJ1-5; 7 nucleotides line up with TRBD1. The J segment lost 2 bases and the V segment lost 0 bases, leaving 7 bases of the junction unmatched. Germline assignment: CDR1 SGHDN and CDR2 FVKESK. The CDR3 loop spans 17 amino acids. The CDR3 region is CASSQDRYRGRNQPQHF. In DNA, the CDR3 is TGTGCCAGCAGCCAAGATCGATACAGGGGTCGCAATCAGCCCCAGCATTTT.

The chain employs TRBV11-2 and TRBJ2-3, with D perhaps assigned TRBD1 or TRBD2 (5 bases each). The germline V and J ends were trimmed by 5 bases and 3 bases, with 21 bases remaining between them. This CDR3 comprises 17 residues. Germline V gives CDR1 SGHAT, CDR2 FQNNGV. CDR3 protein: CASSPLAGTIRTDTQYF. CDR3 sequence (DNA): TGTGCCAGCAGCCCCCTCGCCGGGACGATAAGGACAGATACGCAGTATTTT.

As to this clone: The same CDR3 arises from other DNA sequences in this sample as well. J is TRBJ2-5 and V is TRBV24-1, with D maybe TRBD1 (6 bases). V was pared by 5 bases and J by 2 bases, with 14 bases between. Germline assignment: CDR1 KGHDR and CDR2 SFDVKD. CDR3 length: 15 residues. In nucleotides, the CDR3 is TGTGCCACCAGTGCCCTTAGAGGGACACAAGAGACCCAGTACTTC. Encoded protein: CATSALRGTQETQYF.

The CDR3 sequence: CASSLTGNPYEQYF. The DNA for the CDR3 is TGCGCCAGCAGCTTGACTGGGAACCCCTACGAGCAGTACTTC. V usage is TRBV5-1 and J usage is TRBJ2-7; D is ambiguous. The length of the CDR3 is 14 residues. CDR1 is SGHRS and CDR2 is YFSETQ in the germline V gene. V was cut by 1 base and J by 2 bases, with 10 bases left in between. The full variable domain, its missing parts supplied by reference TRBV5-1 and TRBJ2-7, is KAGVTQTPRYLIKTRGQQVTLSCSPISGHRSVSWYQQTPGQGLQFLFEYFSETQRNKGNFPGRFSGRQFSNSRSEMNVSTLELGDSALYLCASSLTGNPYEQYFGPGTRLTVT.

This sequence joins TRBV4-3 and TRBJ2-5, with 9 bases matching TRBD1. This CDR3 is built from 15 residues. J was trimmed by 2 bases and V by 6 bases; bases with no gene match: 7. CDR1 is LGHNA, CDR2 YSLEER, per germline. The CDR3 here is CASSSTGGIQETQYF. CDR3 in DNA: TGCGCCAGCAGTTCCACAGGGGGCATTCAAGAGACCCAGTACTTC.

This clone was seen only once. CDR3 amino acids: CASSLEGAAGSTDTQYF. The CDR3 DNA reads as TGTGCCAGCAGCTTGGAAGGCGCAGCGGGGAGCACAGATACGCAGTATTTT. The rearrangement uses TRBV5-4 and TRBJ2-3; 7 nucleotides match TRBD2. The CDR3 is made up of 17 amino acids. The ends lost 0 bases at V and 0 bases at J; junction bases unmatched: 7. In germline, CDR1 is SGHNT, CDR2 YYREEE (reference sequence).

Concerning this clone itself: This same CDR3 is encoded by further DNA sequences in the sample. The V and J genes are TRBV6-2 or TRBV6-3 and TRBJ2-2, with no clear D. V lost 2 bases and J 2 bases, leaving 3 bases between the germline ends. Germline assignment: CDR1 MNHEY and CDR2 SVGEGT. CDR3 length equals 13 residues. The DNA for the CDR3 is TGTGCCAGCAGTTACCCTAACACCGGGGAGCTGTTTTTT. Translating gives CASSYPNTGELFF.

This sequence joins TRBV7-9 and TRBJ2-3, with 9 positions matching TRBD1. Germline lookup yields CDR1 SEHNR and CDR2 FQNEAQ (reference sequence). V was pared by 4 bases and J by 4 bases, with 6 bases of the junction left unmatched. The CDR3 loop spans 15 amino acids. The CDR3 here is CASSSGTGMADTQYF. As DNA, the CDR3 is TGTGCCAGCAGCTCCGGGACAGGGATGGCAGATACGCAGTATTTT.

The chain links TRBV27 to TRBJ2-7, with a tentative D call TRBD2 (5 bases). The CDR3 is 13 amino acids. V was cut by 3 bases and J by 2 bases, with 8 bases left in between. Germline CDR1 is MNHEY and CDR2 is SMNVEV (reference sequence). In DNA form, the CDR3 reads TGTGCCAGCAGTTTCGGACTTACCTACGAGCAGTACTTC. As protein: CASSFGLTYEQYF.

The chain has TRBV6-2 or TRBV6-3 and TRBJ1-2, with D tentatively TRBD1 (5 bases). The V gene's germline CDR1 is MNHEY and CDR2 SVGEGT. The CDR3 has 15 residues. The germline V and J ends were trimmed by 5 bases and 8 bases, with 21 bases remaining between them. The CDR3 bases are TGTGCCAGCAGTCGCTACGACGTGGGGCCGCGGGGCTACACCTTC. It encodes CASSRYDVGPRGYTF.

The sample holds a few counts of this clone. This rearrangement joins TRBV6-5 to TRBJ1-4, with 8 bases lining up with TRBD1. This CDR3 is built from 14 residues. The junction had 4 bases not matched to a gene; V was cut back by 5 bases and J by 5 bases. Looked up from germline, CDR1 is MNHEY and CDR2 is SVGAGI. CDR3 amino acids: CASSTGTGNEKLFF. The CDR3 coding sequence is TGTGCCAGCAGTACCGGGACAGGCAATGAAAAACTGTTTTTT.

The CDR3 loop reads CASTRDRGNSPLHF. CDR3 nucleotides: TGTGCCAGCACACGGGACAGGGGGAATTCACCCCTCCACTTT. This chain links TRBV6-5 with TRBJ1-6; 11 bases are a match to TRBD1. The V and J ends lost 7 bases and 7 bases, in that order; junction bases with no gene match: 3. Germline values: CDR1 MNHEY, CDR2 SVGAGI. The CDR3 extends over 14 amino acids.